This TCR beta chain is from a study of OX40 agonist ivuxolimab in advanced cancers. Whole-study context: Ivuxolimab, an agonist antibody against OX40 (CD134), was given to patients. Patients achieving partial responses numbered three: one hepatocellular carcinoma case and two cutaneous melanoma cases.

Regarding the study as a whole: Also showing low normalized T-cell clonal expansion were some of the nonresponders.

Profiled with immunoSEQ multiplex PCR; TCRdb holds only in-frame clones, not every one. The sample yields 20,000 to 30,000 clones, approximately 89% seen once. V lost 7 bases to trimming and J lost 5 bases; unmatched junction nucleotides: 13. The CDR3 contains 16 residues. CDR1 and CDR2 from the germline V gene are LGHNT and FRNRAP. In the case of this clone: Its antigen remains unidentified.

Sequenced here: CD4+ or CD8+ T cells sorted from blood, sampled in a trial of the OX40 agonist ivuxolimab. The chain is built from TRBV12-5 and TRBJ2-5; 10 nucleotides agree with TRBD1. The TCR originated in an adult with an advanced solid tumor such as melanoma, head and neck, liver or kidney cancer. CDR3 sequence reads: CASANRGDRGGETQYF. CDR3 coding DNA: TGTGCTAGTGCGAACCGCGGGGACAGGGGAGGCGAGACCCAGTACTTC.